This T cell receptor (beta chain) was observed in a study of T cells in Graves' hyperthyroidism and ophthalmopathy. About the research overall: Blood from the periphery was taken at initial diagnosis, before any treatment. Findings and limits, study-wide: A model built on 13 V-J features separated ophthalmopathy from stable hyperthyroidism.

Amplification targeted TCR beta CDR3 regions from RNA transcripts. RT-PCR in the first round (using the HTBI primer set) targeted the TCR CDR3. In TCRdb, the multiplex PCR reads were re-called with MiXCR into one record per CDR3 protein. The sample lists hundreds of thousands of distinct CDR3 sequences, about a sixth seen once, with around 30% in the top ten. The CDR3 covers 20 residues. Germline-derived CDR1 and CDR2 are MNHNS and SASEGT. The V end was cut by 0 bases, the J end by 3 bases, with 26 bases between. The table lists this clonotype with many counts. The antigen remains unidentified. This chain joins TRBV6-1 and TRBJ1-2, with D possibly being TRBD1 (6 bases). This TCR was sampled from a woman in her late teens or twenties with Graves' ophthalmopathy. The sequencing input was blood. The CDR3 sequence is CASSEAYPGGWGASDYGYTF. CDR3 in DNA: TGTGCCAGCAGTGAAGCGTACCCGGGGGGGTGGGGGGCGAGTGACTATGGCTACACCTTC.